This T cell receptor beta chain was observed in a study of response to subunit inactivated influenza vaccine. TCRdb recomputed calls from the RT-PCR reads with MiXCR, one row per CDR3 protein. This sample has hundreds of thousands of distinct CDR3 sequences, with roughly 13% found just once. With V trimmed by 6 bases and J by 2 bases, 7 bases remained unmatched. Per the germline V gene, CDR1 is SQVTM and CDR2 is ANQGSEA. The CDR3 runs to 13 residues. This clonotype was counted at least ten times. What it binds is unknown. Study-wide results and caveats: Few additional T cells are recruited per seasonal influenza vaccination, authors suggested.

The source material was PBMCs from blood, sampled more than 35 days after vaccination. The receptor was isolated from a man aged 50 to 59 who received an inactivated influenza vaccine. The chain joins TRBV29-1 to TRBJ2-7; 7 positions agree with TRBD1. The CDR3 DNA reads as TGCAGCGTAGGGGGACAGCGAACCTACGAGCAGTACTTC. It translates to CSVGGQRTYEQYF.